The 2 T cell receptor beta chains listed next were all sequenced from one sample in a study of post-analysis software for immune sequencing data. No cognate antigen is known for these TCRs. Carried by the TCR beta cDNA libraries were unique molecular identifiers. TCRdb re-called the PCR reads through MiXCR, storing one row per CDR3 protein. The repertoire has 750,000 to 950,000 distinct CDR3 sequences, around 50% of them found once; the top ten carry 4.6%. Findings of the study overall: Comparison of patients with controls showed a handful of TRBV segments more frequent in patients, TRBV5-6, TRBV5-1 and TRBV20-1 among them.

The specimen was blood. The source is a girl between 10 and 17 years old with multiple sclerosis.

The chain carries TRBV5-1 and TRBJ2-3, with D tentatively TRBD2 (5 bases). Trimming removed 1 base at V and 0 bases at J, with 15 bases between. The CDR3 has 17 residues. Germline V lookup: CDR1 SGHRS, CDR2 YFSETQ. The CDR3 sequence is CASSLRAAPDSTDTQYF. CDR3 DNA: TGCGCCAGCAGCTTGCGAGCGGCCCCCGATAGCACAGATACGCAGTATTTT.

This rearrangement joins TRBV5-1 to TRBJ2-3; D is ambiguous. Trimming took 7 bases from V and 4 from J, leaving 16 bases between them. The CDR3 runs to 14 residues. Germline CDR1 is SGHRS and CDR2 is YFSETQ. The CDR3: CASSISMVADTQYF. The CDR3 DNA follows: TGCGCCAGCTCAATAAGCATGGTGGCAGATACGCAGTATTTT.